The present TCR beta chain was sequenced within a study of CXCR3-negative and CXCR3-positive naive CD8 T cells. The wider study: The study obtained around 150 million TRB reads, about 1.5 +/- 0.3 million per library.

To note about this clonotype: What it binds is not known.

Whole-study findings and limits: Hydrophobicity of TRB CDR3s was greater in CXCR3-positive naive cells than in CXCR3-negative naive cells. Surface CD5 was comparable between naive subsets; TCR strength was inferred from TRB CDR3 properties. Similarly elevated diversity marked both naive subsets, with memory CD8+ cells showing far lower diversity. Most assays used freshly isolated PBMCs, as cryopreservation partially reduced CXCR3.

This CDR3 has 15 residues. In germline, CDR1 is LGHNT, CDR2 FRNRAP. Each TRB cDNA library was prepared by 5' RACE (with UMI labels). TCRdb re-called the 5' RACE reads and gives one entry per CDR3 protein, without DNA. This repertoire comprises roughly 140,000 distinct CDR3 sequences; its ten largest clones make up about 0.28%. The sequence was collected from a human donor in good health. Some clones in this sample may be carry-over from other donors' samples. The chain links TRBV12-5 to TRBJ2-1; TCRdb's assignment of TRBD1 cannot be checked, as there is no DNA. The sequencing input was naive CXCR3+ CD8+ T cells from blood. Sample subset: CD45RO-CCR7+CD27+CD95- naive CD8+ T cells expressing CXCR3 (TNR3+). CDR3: CASGRGAAAYNEQFF.